This TCR beta chain was identified during a study of OX40 agonist ivuxolimab in advanced cancers. Study-wide findings and caveats: Near-lowest levels of clonal expansion characterized partial responders at 0.1-3.0 mg/kg. Normalized T-cell clonal expansion was also low in some nonresponders. Doses of 0.1 to 3.0 mg/kg were accompanied by clonal expansion of CD4+ and CD8+ blood T cells by week 6.

The germline gives CDR1 SQVTM, CDR2 ANQGSEA. The CDR3 covers 12 residues. Between the trimmed V and J ends, which lost 4 bases and 2 bases, there was a span of 9 bases. Produced via immunoSEQ multiplex PCR; TCRdb's table is partial and in-frame only. Among about 73,000 clones listed, more than 80% were seen once. A remark on this clone: Its specificity is unknown.

J is TRBJ2-7 and V is TRBV29-1; D is uncertain. Material: CD4+ or CD8+ T cells sorted from blood, obtained in a trial of the OX40 agonist ivuxolimab. This receptor was taken from an adult with an advanced solid tumor such as melanoma, head and neck, liver or kidney cancer. CDR3 DNA sequence: TGCAGCGTTGGAGCAGCAGCCTACGAGCAGTACTTC. It codes for CSVGAAAYEQYF.